Following are 4 T cell receptor beta chains from one sample sequenced in a study of blood T cell repertoires in COVID-19. Sequenced by immunoSEQ multiplex PCR; TCRdb stores in-frame clones only, minus some. The data contain about 210,000 clones, over 70% of them seen just once; the ten biggest clones take up around 6.9%. The sequencing input was peripheral blood. Source of these receptors: a man aged 60 to 75 with acute or convalescent COVID-19.

The J gene is TRBJ2-6, the V gene TRBV2; 10 bases fit TRBD1. CDR3 length: 18 amino acids. CDR1 and CDR2 from the germline V gene are SNHLY and FYNNEI. The J segment lost 2 bases and the V segment lost 7 bases, leaving 11 bases of the junction unmatched. The CDR3 bases are TGTGCCAGCACCTTGGGCGGGACAGGGGATGCTGGGGCCAACGTCCTGACTTTC. Amino acid sequence: CASTLGGTGDAGANVLTF.

The chain recombines TRBV19 with TRBJ1-3; a possible D gene is TRBD1 (5 bases). The CDR3 totals 16 residues. Germline V CDR1 and CDR2: LNHDA, SQIVND (reference sequence). Trimming pared 5 bases from V and 0 bases from J, leaving 14 bases between. The CDR3 bases are TGTGCCAGTAGTCCCCAACAGGTTCCCTCTGGAAACACCATATATTTT. Translation: CASSPQQVPSGNTIYF. Full variable domain (outside the CDR3, taken from reference TRBV19 and TRBJ1-3): DGGITQSPKYLFRKEGQNVTLSCEQNLNHDAMYWYRQDPGQGLRLIYYSQIVNDFQKGDIAEGYSVSREKKESFPLTVTSAQKNPTAFYLCASSPQQVPSGNTIYFGEGSWLTVV.

In DNA, the CDR3 is TGTGCCATCAGTGATAGGGGCGGCCAAGAGACCCAGTACTTC. This translates into CAISDRGGQETQYF. The chain combines TRBV10-3 with TRBJ2-5, with a weak D call TRBD1 (5 bases). V was clipped by 3 bases and J by 1 base, with 9 bases between them. CDR1 is ENHRY and CDR2 is SYGVKD in the germline V gene. The CDR3 sequence is 14 residues long.

V and J are TRBV4-3 and TRBJ2-1; TRBD2 matches at 10 bases. CDR3 length: 15 amino acids. V was pared by 1 base and J by 10 bases, with 7 bases of the junction left unmatched. Germline V gives CDR1 LGHNA, CDR2 YSLEER. DNA of the CDR3: TGCGCCAGCAGCCAAGGACTAGCGGGTAGTCGGGAGCAGTTCTTC. Translation gives CASSQGLAGSREQFF.